The sequence of this T cell receptor beta chain was determined in a study of cytomegalovirus exposure and HLA in healthy donors. Per the germline V gene, CDR1 is MNHEY and CDR2 is SVGAGI. V lost 6 bases and J lost 10; bases outside the gene matches: 7. CDR3 length: 13 residues. Produced via immunoSEQ multiplex PCR; TCRdb's table is partial and in-frame only. The table lists 200,000 or so clones, 84% of them singletons. Specimen: PBMCs. The chain employs TRBV6-5 and TRBJ1-4; TRBD1 matches 8 bases. This clonotype originated in a young man in good health and CMV-seropositive. In DNA, the CDR3 is TGTGCCAGCAGCGCCGACAGGGGTGGAAAACTGTTTTTT. Protein sequence: CASSADRGGKLFF.